These T cell receptor beta chains were read from a single sample in a study of control samples from healthy donors and cancer patients. Measured with immunoSEQ multiplex PCR; TCRdb has only the in-frame clones, and not every one. This sample carries tens of thousands of clones, around 90% of them seen once, and the ten largest clones take roughly 0.8%. Sequencing was performed on PBMCs. The receptors were gathered from a man aged 25 to 40 with colorectal cancer. Each CDR3 is given with its conserved first and last residue. A D gene is named only where the DNA matches it firmly. Expanded clones get a size class; other rows say once, few or many, or leave the size out.

size	V	D	J	CDR3	DNA
few	TRBV5-4	.	TRBJ2-6	CASSSSRASGANVLTF	TGTGCCAGCAGCTCAAGCCGGGCGAGCGGGGCCAACGTCCTGACTTTC
.	TRBV24-1	.	TRBJ2-2	CATSATVARFTGELFF	TGTGCCACCAGTGCCACAGTTGCCAGATTTACCGGGGAGCTGTTTTTT
.	TRBV5-1	.	TRBJ2-3	CASSLVGRRPDTQYF	TGCGCCAGCAGCTTGGTAGGGAGGAGGCCAGATACGCAGTATTTT
.	TRBV4-3	TRBD1	TRBJ2-1	CASSALDRGLFNEQFF	TGCGCCAGCAGCGCCCTGGACAGGGGCCTGTTCAATGAGCAGTTCTTC
.	TRBV18	TRBD1	TRBJ2-7	CASSLRTGPRGYEQYF	TGTGCCAGCTCACTTAGGACAGGGCCCCGAGGGTACGAGCAGTACTTC
.	TRBV2	.	TRBJ1-3	CALRPVRSGNTIYF	TGTGCCCTCAGGCCGGTGAGAAGTGGAAACACCATATATTTT
.	TRBV18	.	TRBJ1-6	CASSPLNSPLHF	TGTGCCAGCTCACCTCTTAATTCACCCCTCCACTTT
few	TRBV5-1	.	TRBJ1-2	CASSPRRDTGSNYGYTF	TGCGCCAGCAGCCCCCGTAGGGACACCGGTTCTAACTATGGCTACACCTTC
.	TRBV12-3/TRBV12-4	.	TRBJ1-5	CASSSAVNQPQHF	TGTGCCAGCAGTTCGGCAGTGAATCAGCCCCAGCATTTT
once	TRBV11-3	.	TRBJ2-2	CASSLWGRGDTGELFF	TGTGCCAGCAGCTTATGGGGGCGCGGTGACACCGGGGAGCTGTTTTTT
.	TRBV9	TRBD2	TRBJ2-2	CASSVGQGGKMELFF	TGTGCCAGCAGCGTAGGCCAGGGAGGGAAGATGGAGCTGTTTTTT
.	TRBV27	.	TRBJ2-1	CASSISSGRSSYNEQFF	TGTGCCAGCAGTATCAGCTCGGGTCGGAGCTCCTACAATGAGCAGTTCTTC
.	TRBV9	.	TRBJ1-4	CASSVAPGATNEKLFF	TGTGCCAGCAGCGTAGCTCCAGGGGCAACTAATGAAAAACTGTTTTTT
.	TRBV7-8	.	TRBJ1-4	CASSWGVGEKLFF	TGTGCCAGCAGCTGGGGGGTGGGGGAAAAACTGTTTTTT
.	TRBV6-5	TRBD1	TRBJ1-2	CASRPYGQGEDGYTF	TGTGCCAGCAGGCCCTACGGACAGGGAGAGGATGGCTACACCTTC
.	TRBV5-8	TRBD1	TRBJ1-5	CASSVRGQVNQPQHF	TGTGCCAGCAGCGTACGCGGACAGGTTAATCAGCCCCAGCATTTT
.	TRBV13	.	TRBJ1-1	CASSPTGPADTEAFF	TGTGCCAGCAGCCCCACAGGCCCAGCGGACACTGAAGCTTTCTTT
once	TRBV6-6	.	TRBJ1-2	CASSYDVGFNYGYTF	TGTGCCAGCAGTTACGATGTCGGCTTTAACTATGGCTACACCTTC
.	TRBV11-3	.	TRBJ2-5	CASSPAGQSQETQYF	TGTGCCAGCAGCCCAGCAGGACAGAGCCAAGAGACCCAGTACTTC
.	TRBV12-3/TRBV12-4	TRBD2	TRBJ2-7	CASSFGGEQYF	TGTGCCAGCAGTTTCGGGGGGGAGCAGTACTTC
.	TRBV11-3	TRBD2	TRBJ2-1	CASSSRSGENNEQFF	TGTGCCAGCAGCTCACGGAGCGGGGAGAACAATGAGCAGTTCTTC
.	TRBV2	.	TRBJ2-3	CASSGPGRASTDTQYF	TGTGCCAGCAGTGGACCAGGGCGTGCTAGCACAGATACGCAGTATTTT
.	TRBV19	TRBD1	TRBJ1-4	CASSKSGQTNEKLFF	TGTGCCAGTAGTAAGTCGGGACAGACTAATGAAAAACTGTTTTTT
.	TRBV27	TRBD1	TRBJ1-2	CASRDRQGAGGYTF	TGTGCCAGCAGGGACAGACAGGGGGCAGGAGGCTACACCTTC
.	TRBV4-2	TRBD2	TRBJ2-3	CASSQSLGGTSTDTQYF	TGTGCCAGCAGCCAATCCCTGGGGGGGACTAGTACAGATACGCAGTATTTT
.	TRBV7-9	.	TRBJ2-3	CASSLWARAVTDTQYF	TGTGCCAGCAGCTTATGGGCCCGGGCTGTCACAGATACGCAGTATTTT
.	TRBV27	TRBD2	TRBJ2-1	CASSLSSGLTNNEQFF	TGTGCCAGCAGTTTATCTTCGGGACTAACAAACAATGAGCAGTTCTTC
.	TRBV7-9	.	TRBJ1-1	CASSLDGYTEAFF	TGTGCCAGCAGCTTAGATGGATACACTGAAGCTTTCTTT
few	TRBV19	.	TRBJ1-1	CASSPWTANTEAFF	TGTGCCAGTAGTCCATGGACAGCGAACACTGAAGCTTTCTTT
.	TRBV5-1	.	TRBJ1-1	CASSSGPNTEAFF	TGCGCCAGCAGCTCGGGACCGAACACTGAAGCTTTCTTT
.	TRBV7-2	.	TRBJ1-3	CASSLGTGNTIYF	TGTGCCAGCAGCTTAGGAACCGGAAACACCATATATTTT
once	TRBV28	.	TRBJ1-2	CASSIPGGEGGYTF	TGTGCCAGCAGTATACCGGGAGGTGAAGGAGGCTACACCTTC
once	TRBV15	.	TRBJ1-4	CATSREIGKLFF	TGTGCCACCAGCAGAGAGATTGGAAAACTGTTTTTT
.	TRBV5-1	.	TRBJ2-1	CASGQYNEQFF	TGCGCCAGCGGCCAGTACAATGAGCAGTTCTTC
.	TRBV5-6	.	TRBJ1-1	CASSLWQGHRGEAFF	TGTGCCAGCAGCTTGTGGCAGGGCCACCGGGGGGAAGCTTTCTTT
.	TRBV7-2	TRBD2	TRBJ2-3	CASSLAAGTHTDTQYF	TGTGCCAGCAGCTTGGCAGCGGGGACCCACACAGATACGCAGTATTTT
once	TRBV6-2/TRBV6-3	.	TRBJ1-1	CASNPPDRQAFF	TGTGCCAGCAACCCCCCCGACAGGCAAGCTTTCTTT
once	TRBV19	TRBD1	TRBJ2-5	CASSTDRGGETQYF	TGTGCCAGTAGTACCGACAGGGGTGGCGAGACCCAGTACTTC
.	TRBV7-2	.	TRBJ2-3	CASSLPGAPQYF	TGTGCCAGCAGCTTGCCGGGGGCCCCGCAGTATTTT
.	TRBV3-1/TRBV3-2	.	TRBJ2-5	CASSQDSGGQETQYF	TGTGCCAGCAGCCAAGACTCCGGGGGCCAGGAGACCCAGTACTTC
once	TRBV19	.	TRBJ2-7	CASSIGQGGYEQYF	TGTGCCAGTAGTATTGGGCAGGGCGGCTACGAGCAGTACTTC
.	TRBV6-2/TRBV6-3	.	TRBJ1-5	CASGRGRSQPQHF	TGTGCCAGCGGCCGGGGCAGAAGTCAGCCCCAGCATTTT
.	TRBV2	.	TRBJ2-7	CASSQPRTVTEQYF	TGTGCCAGCAGCCAACCCCGGACAGTTACCGAGCAGTACTTC
.	TRBV29-1	.	TRBJ1-2	CSVARQLDYGYTF	TGCAGCGTTGCGAGGCAGCTAGACTATGGCTACACCTTC
.	TRBV6-2/TRBV6-3	TRBD1	TRBJ1-2	CASSYFRGRFYGYTF	TGTGCCAGCAGTTACTTCAGGGGGAGATTCTATGGCTACACCTTC
.	TRBV19	TRBD1	TRBJ2-3	CASSTSDRGSGDTQYF	TGTGCCAGTAGTACCAGCGACAGGGGATCGGGGGATACGCAGTATTTT
few	TRBV30	.	TRBJ1-5	CAWSVQGGQPQHF	TGTGCCTGGAGTGTACAAGGAGGTCAGCCCCAGCATTTT
.	TRBV19	.	TRBJ2-1	CASSIDLANEQFF	TGTGCCAGTAGTATAGATCTAGCCAATGAGCAGTTCTTC
.	TRBV2	.	TRBJ2-7	CATRQSPSYEQYF	TGTGCCACAAGACAGTCCCCCTCCTACGAGCAGTACTTC
.	TRBV4-1	TRBD1	TRBJ1-1	CASSQAIPGTGEGAFF	TGCGCCAGCAGCCAAGCAATACCCGGGACAGGCGAGGGAGCTTTCTTT